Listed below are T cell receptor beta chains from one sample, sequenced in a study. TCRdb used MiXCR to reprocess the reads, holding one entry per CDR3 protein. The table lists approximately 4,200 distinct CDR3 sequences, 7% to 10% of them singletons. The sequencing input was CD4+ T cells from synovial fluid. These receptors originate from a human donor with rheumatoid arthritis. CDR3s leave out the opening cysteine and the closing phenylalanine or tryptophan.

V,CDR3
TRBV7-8,ASSLGPSLNYGYT
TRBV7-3,ASSLDTDTQY
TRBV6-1,ASKVTSGANTGELF
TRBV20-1,SATLIAGAQETQY
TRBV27,ASSLTGVSSYEQY
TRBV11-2,ASSSPGASGFGSYEQY
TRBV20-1,SAREGLAGVYEQF
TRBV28,ASSSPSGRGNTGELF
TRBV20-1,SADDGGGQETQY
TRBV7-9,ATQDGAYNEQF
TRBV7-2,ASSIDRSYEQY
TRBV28,ASSWRGLGNTIY
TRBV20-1,SALLGQGGNYGYT
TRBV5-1,ASSGPGGGRKRVYGYT
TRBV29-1,SVGRGRNQPQH
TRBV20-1,STKERETQY
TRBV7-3,ASSLAQYNEQF
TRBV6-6,ASSQGLAGETQY
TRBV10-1,ASSLSGSYEQY
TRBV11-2,AYAGDFPYEQY
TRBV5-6,ASSRTQRETQY
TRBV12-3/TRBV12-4,ASSPWEGEQY
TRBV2,ASSEGGQQF
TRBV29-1,GVVGDESYEQY
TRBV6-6,ASSGRASEQF
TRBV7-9,ASSFDGISRNEQF
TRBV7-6,ASSLVAVETQY
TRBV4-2,ASSQEGRAGNTQY
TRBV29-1,SARQSLNTEAF
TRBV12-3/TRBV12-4,ASSPGYNEQF
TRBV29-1,SVRGASGSYEQY
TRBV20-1,SDTDRAGTNEKLF
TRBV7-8,ASSLRWAGDNEQF
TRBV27,ASSSYGAGVNEQY
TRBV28,ASSSPTGTAYGYT
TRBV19,ASSTGGEKLF
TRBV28,ATSPPVQEQF
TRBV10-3,AISPGKPPNEQF
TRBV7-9,ASSLDSHAPGANVLT